Presented here are 3 T cell receptor beta chains from one specimen sequenced in a study of blood T cell repertoires in COVID-19. Sequenced by immunoSEQ multiplex PCR; TCRdb stores in-frame clones only, minus some. This repertoire shows about 350,000 clones, roughly nine tenths found once; its top ten account for more than 1%. The sample taken for sequencing was PBMCs or T cells enriched from blood (not recorded which). The receptor source for this set is a young woman who had recovered from COVID-19.

The gene calls are TRBV5-5 and TRBJ2-3; D not certain. Trimming took off 4 bases at V and 0 bases at J, with 9 bases between the two ends. Germline assignment: CDR1 SGHKS and CDR2 YYEKEE (reference sequence). This CDR3 has 14 residues. CDR3: CASSRGASTDTQYF. The DNA for the CDR3 is TGTGCCAGCAGCCGAGGAGCGAGCACAGATACGCAGTATTTT.

The chain combines TRBV7-9 with TRBJ1-5, with D uncertain. The germline CDR1 and CDR2 sequences are SEHNR and FQNEAQ (reference sequence). The CDR3 covers 14 residues. V lost 3 bases and J 1 base, leaving 7 bases between the germline ends. The CDR3 here is CASSFAASNQPQHF. CDR3 nucleotide sequence: TGTGCCAGCAGCTTCGCGGCGAGCAATCAGCCCCAGCATTTT.

The genes are TRBV30 and TRBJ1-1, with D possibly TRBD1 on 5 matching bases. The V gene's germline CDR1 is GTSNPN and CDR2 SVGIG (reference sequence). The CDR3 length is 12 residues. V was trimmed by 0 bases and J by 11 bases, leaving 13 bases between them. The CDR3 protein is CAWSVRTRMAFF. As DNA, the CDR3 is TGTGCCTGGAGTGTACGGACAAGGATGGCTTTCTTT. Using reference TRBV30 and TRBJ1-1 for the parts outside the CDR3, the full variable domain is SQTIHQWPATLVQPVGSPLSLECTVEGTSNPNLYWYRQAAGRGLQLLFYSVGIGQISSEVPQNLSASRPQDRQFILSSKKLLLSDSGFYLCAWSVRTRMAFFGQGTRLTVV.